This T cell receptor (beta chain) was sequenced for a study of blood T cell repertoires in COVID-19. This table comes from immunoSEQ multiplex PCR, and its TCRdb copy is limited to in-frame clones, with some not included. This table holds about 250,000 clones, approximately 89% found once. The trim removed 4 bases at V and 2 bases at J, leaving 5 bases unmatched. The germline V gene has CDR1 SGHKS and CDR2 YYEKEE (reference sequence). CDR3 size: 14 residues. The chain couples TRBV5-5 to TRBJ2-5, with 7 bases lining up with TRBD1. The sequence derives from a woman aged 40 to 49 who had recovered from COVID-19. Sequenced material: peripheral blood. CDR3 in DNA: TGTGCCAGCAGCCCGGGACAGTTGCAAGAGACCCAGTACTTC. Protein product: CASSPGQLQETQYF. Using reference TRBV5-5 and TRBJ2-5 for the parts outside the CDR3, the full variable domain is DAGVTQSPTHLIKTRGQQVTLRCSPISGHKSVSWYQQVLGQGPQFIFQYYEKEERGRGNFPDRFSARQFPNYSSELNVNALLLGDSALYLCASSPGQLQETQYFGPGTRLLVL.